This TCR beta chain was found in a study of neurological immune-mediated disorders. V lost 7 bases and J lost 3; bases outside the gene matches: 9. The CDR3 totals 14 residues. Germline values: CDR1 SNHLY, CDR2 FYNNEI. Synthesis of cDNA was performed by 5'RACE using 10-nucleotide random UMIs. Over 160 million TCR-beta sequences from 15-18 subjects were obtained in each sequencing run. TCRdb re-called the 5' RACE reads with MiXCR, one entry per CDR3 protein. There are roughly 76,000 distinct CDR3 sequences in the sample; 12% to 15% occur only once, and more than 6% lies in the top ten. A remark on this clonotype: The target antigen is unknown.

Findings and limits, study-wide: There were no CDR3 amino acid sequences shared by expanded clones across subjects, a result suggesting private repertoires in all groups.

The material sequenced was PBMCs. The chain uses TRBV2 and TRBJ2-7; 7 bases agree with TRBD1. This TCR was sampled from a woman aged 45-60 years in good health. The CDR3 DNA reads as TGTGCCAGCACAGGGGGACAGAGAATCTACGAGCAGTACTTC. This sequence encodes CASTGGQRIYEQYF.